This T cell receptor beta chain was found in a study of high-grade serous ovarian cancer treatment subgroups. Study summary: Mean per sample: about 14,000 reads, around 7,100 unique TCR beta rearrangements.

Germline V gene lookup returns CDR1 MNHEY and CDR2 SVGAGI. The CDR3 runs 16 residues. Trimming cost V 0 bases and J 2 bases; bases outside gene matches: 5. Tumor samples were obtained before definitive surgery or chemotherapy. General study points: The analyses considered CDR3 and ignored CDR1 and CDR2.

Concerning this clone: What it binds is not known.

Method: immunoSEQ multiplex PCR; TCRdb's copy keeps in-frame clones and lacks some. The sample includes thousands of clones, approximately 70% seen only once; the top ten take around 6%. The origin of this receptor is a human donor with high-grade serous ovarian cancer. The source material was tumor tissue. The chain combines TRBV6-5 with TRBJ2-3; 7 bases align to TRBD2. CDR3 DNA sequence: TGTGCCAGCAGTTACTCTGAGCGGGACTACACAGATACGCAGTATTTT. Amino acid sequence: CASSYSERDYTDTQYF.